This TCR beta chain is drawn from a study of T cell changes during pregnancy in multiple sclerosis. Profiling relied on immunoSEQ multiplex PCR, and the TCRdb table lists in-frame clones only, not all of them. The sample shows about 30,000 clones, 90% to 95% of them seen only once. Between the trimmed V and J ends, which lost 5 bases and 1 base, there was a span of 14 bases. CDR1 and CDR2 from the germline V gene are SGHTA and FQGTGA. The CDR3 covers 15 residues. Sequenced here: CD4+ T cells from peripheral blood mononuclear cells, sampled after pregnancy. This clonotype was sampled from a female donor with multiple sclerosis, enrolled in a pregnancy study. The chain employs TRBV7-3 and TRBJ1-1; no reliable D call. The CDR3 nucleotides are TGTGCCAGCAGCCCACCGGGTGGCAAGAACACTGAAGCTTTCTTT. Amino acids: CASSPPGGKNTEAFF. The complete variable domain, with remaining parts taken from reference TRBV7-3 and TRBJ1-1, reads GAGVSQTPSNKVTEKGKYVELRCDPISGHTALYWYRQSLGQGPEFLIYFQGTGAADDSGLPNDRFFAVRPEGSVSTLKIQRTERGDSAVYLCASSPPGGKNTEAFFGQGTRLTVV.